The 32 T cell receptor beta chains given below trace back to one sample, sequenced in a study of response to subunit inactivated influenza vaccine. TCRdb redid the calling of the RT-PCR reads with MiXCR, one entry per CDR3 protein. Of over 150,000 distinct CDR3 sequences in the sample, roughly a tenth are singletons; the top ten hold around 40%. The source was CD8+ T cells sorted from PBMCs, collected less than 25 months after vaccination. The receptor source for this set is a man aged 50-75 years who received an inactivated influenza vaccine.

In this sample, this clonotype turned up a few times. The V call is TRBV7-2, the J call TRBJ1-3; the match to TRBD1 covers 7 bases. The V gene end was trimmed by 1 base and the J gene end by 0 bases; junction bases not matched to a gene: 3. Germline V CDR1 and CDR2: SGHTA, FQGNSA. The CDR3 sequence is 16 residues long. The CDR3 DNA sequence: TGTGCCAGCAGCTTAGTCGGGGACAGCTCTGGAAACACCATATATTTT. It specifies CASSLVGDSSGNTIYF.

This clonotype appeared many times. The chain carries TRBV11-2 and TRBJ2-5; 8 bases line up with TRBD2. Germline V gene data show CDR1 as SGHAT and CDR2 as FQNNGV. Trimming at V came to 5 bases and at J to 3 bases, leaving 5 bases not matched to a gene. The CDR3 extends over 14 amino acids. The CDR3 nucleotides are TGTGCCAGCAGCCCGGGACTAGTTGAAGAGACCCAGTACTTC. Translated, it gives CASSPGLVEETQYF.

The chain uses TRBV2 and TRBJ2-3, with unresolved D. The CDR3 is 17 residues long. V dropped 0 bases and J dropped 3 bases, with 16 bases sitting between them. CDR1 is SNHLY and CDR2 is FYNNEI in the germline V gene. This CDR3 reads CASSEAHVTAETDTQYF. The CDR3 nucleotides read TGTGCCAGCAGTGAAGCGCATGTTACAGCCGAAACAGATACGCAGTATTTT.

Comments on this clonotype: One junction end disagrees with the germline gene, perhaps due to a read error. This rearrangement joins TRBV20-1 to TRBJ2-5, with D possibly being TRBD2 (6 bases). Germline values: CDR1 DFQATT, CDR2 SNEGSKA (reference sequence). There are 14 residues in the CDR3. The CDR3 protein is CSARAGMPQETQYF. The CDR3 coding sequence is TGCAGTGCCAGAGCGGGCATGCCTCAAGAGACCCAGTACTTC.

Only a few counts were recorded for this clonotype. The DNA for the CDR3 is TGTGCCAGCAGTTGGGCGACTAGCGGTATCACCGGGGAGCTGTTTTTT. This sequence encodes CASSWATSGITGELFF. This chain joins TRBV28 and TRBJ2-2; 9 bases align to TRBD2. Germline CDR1 MDHEN, CDR2 SYDVKM. The junction had 7 bases not matched to a gene; V was cut back by 4 bases and J by 4 bases. The CDR3 loop spans 16 amino acids. Based on the CDR3 plus reference TRBV28 and TRBJ2-2, the full variable domain is DVKVTQSSRYLVKRTGEKVFLECVQDMDHENMFWYRQDPGLGLRLIYFSYDVKMKEKGDIPEGYSVSREKKERFSLILESASTNQTSMYLCASSWATSGITGELFFGEGSRLTVL.

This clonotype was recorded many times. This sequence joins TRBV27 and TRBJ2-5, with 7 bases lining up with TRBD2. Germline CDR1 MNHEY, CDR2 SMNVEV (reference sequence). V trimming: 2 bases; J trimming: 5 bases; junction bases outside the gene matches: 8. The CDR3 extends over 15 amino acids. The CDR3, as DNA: TGTGCCAGCAGTTTAGGTGCGGGAGCTACGGAGACCCAGTACTTC. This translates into CASSLGAGATETQYF.

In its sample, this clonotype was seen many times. The CDR3 spells CATSDPGHHETGELFF. CDR3 nucleotides: TGTGCCACCAGTGACCCTGGACACCATGAAACCGGGGAGCTGTTTTTT. The V and J genes are TRBV24-1 and TRBJ2-2; a weak D match, TRBD1 (5 bases). Deletions cut 4 bases from V and 5 bases from J, with 16 bases between. The CDR3 consists of 16 residues. Germline CDR1 and CDR2: KGHDR and SFDVKD.

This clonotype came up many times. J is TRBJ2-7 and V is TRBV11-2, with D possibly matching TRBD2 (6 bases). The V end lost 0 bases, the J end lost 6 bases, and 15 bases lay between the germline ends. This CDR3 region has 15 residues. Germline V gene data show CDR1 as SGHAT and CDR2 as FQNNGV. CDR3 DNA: TGTGCCAGCAGCTTAGATCCCTTAGCGGATACCGAGCAGTACTTC. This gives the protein CASSLDPLADTEQYF.

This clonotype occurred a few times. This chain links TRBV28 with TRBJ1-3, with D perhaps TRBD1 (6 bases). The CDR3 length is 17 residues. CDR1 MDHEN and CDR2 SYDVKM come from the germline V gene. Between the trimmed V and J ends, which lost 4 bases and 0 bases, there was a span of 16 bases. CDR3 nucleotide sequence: TGTGCCAGCAGTTCATGGAGACAGGACTACTCTGGAAACACCATATATTTT. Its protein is CASSSWRQDYSGNTIYF.

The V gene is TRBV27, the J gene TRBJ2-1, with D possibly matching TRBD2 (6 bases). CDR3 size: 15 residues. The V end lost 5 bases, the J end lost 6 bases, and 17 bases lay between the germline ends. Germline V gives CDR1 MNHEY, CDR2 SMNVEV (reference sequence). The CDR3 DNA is TGTGCCAGCAGTCCCGGGACTCGGGGGAGCAATGAGCAGTTCTTC. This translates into CASSPGTRGSNEQFF.

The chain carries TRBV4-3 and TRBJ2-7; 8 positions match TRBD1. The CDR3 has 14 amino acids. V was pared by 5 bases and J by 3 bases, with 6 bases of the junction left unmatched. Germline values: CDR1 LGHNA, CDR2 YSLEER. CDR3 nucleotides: TGCGCCAGCAGCTCCGACAGGGGTATCTACGAGCAGTACTTC. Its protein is CASSSDRGIYEQYF.

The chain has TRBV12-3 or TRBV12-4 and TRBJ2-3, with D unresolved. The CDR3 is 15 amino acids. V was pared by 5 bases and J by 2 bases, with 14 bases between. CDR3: CASSLWAHTTDTQYF. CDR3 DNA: TGTGCCAGCAGTCTCTGGGCCCACACCACAGATACGCAGTATTTT.

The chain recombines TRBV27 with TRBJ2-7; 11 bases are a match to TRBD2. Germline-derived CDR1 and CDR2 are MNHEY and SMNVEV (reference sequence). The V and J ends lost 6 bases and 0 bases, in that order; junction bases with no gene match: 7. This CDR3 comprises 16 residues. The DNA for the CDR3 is TGTGCCAGCAGCTCGACTAGCGGGACCGACTCCTACGAGCAGTACTTC. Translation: CASSSTSGTDSYEQYF.

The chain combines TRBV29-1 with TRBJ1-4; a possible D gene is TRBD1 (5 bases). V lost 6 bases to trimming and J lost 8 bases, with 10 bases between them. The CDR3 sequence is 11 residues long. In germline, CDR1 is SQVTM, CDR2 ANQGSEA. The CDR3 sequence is CSVGRQEKLFF. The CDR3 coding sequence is TGCAGCGTGGGACGACAAGAAAAACTGTTTTTT. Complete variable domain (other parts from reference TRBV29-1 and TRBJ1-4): SAVISQKPSRDICQRGTSLTIQCQVDSQVTMMFWYRQQPGQSLTLIATANQGSEATYESGFVIDKFPISRPNLTFSTLTVSNMSPEDSSIYLCSVGRQEKLFFGSGTQLSVL.

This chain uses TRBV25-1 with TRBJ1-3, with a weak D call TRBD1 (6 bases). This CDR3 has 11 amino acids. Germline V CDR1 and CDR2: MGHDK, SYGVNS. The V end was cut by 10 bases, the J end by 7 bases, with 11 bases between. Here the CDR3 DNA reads TGTGCCATCCGAACAGGGAACACCATATATTTT. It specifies CAIRTGNTIYF.

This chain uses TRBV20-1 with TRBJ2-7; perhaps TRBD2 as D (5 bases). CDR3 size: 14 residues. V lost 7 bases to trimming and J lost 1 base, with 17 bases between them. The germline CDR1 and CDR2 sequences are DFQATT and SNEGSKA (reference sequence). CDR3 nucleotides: TGCAGTGGAAGACCCGGGATGGGTTCCTACGAGCAGTACTTC. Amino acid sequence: CSGRPGMGSYEQYF.

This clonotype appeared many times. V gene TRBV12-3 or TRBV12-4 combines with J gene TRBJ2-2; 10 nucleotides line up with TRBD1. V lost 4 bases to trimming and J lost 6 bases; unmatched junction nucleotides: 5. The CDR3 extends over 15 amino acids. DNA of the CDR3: TGTGCCAGCAGTTCCGGGACAGGGGTCGCCGGGGAGCTGTTTTTT. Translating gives CASSSGTGVAGELFF.

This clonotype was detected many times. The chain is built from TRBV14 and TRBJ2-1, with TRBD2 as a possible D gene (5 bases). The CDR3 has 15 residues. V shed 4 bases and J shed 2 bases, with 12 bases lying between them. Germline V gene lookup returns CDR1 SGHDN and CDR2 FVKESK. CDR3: CASSRMSGPYNEQFF. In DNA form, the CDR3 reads TGTGCCAGCAGCCGCATGAGCGGACCCTACAATGAGCAGTTCTTC.

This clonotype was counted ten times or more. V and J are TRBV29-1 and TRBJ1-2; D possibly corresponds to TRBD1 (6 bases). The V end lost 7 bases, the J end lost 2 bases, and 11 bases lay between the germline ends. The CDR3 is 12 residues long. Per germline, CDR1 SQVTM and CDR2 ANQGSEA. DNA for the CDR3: TGCAGCGGGGACATCCCAAACTATGGCTACACCTTC. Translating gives CSGDIPNYGYTF.

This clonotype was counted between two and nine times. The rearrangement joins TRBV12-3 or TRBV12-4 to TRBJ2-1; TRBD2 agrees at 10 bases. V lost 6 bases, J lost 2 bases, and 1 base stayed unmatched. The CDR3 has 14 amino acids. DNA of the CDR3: TGTGCCAGCAGAAGCGGGAGGGCCTACAATGAGCAGTTCTTC. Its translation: CASRSGRAYNEQFF.

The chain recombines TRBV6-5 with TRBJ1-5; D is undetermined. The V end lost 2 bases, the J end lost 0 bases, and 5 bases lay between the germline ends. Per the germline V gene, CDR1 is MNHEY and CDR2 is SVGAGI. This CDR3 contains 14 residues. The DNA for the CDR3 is TGTGCCAGCAGTTACCCCTATAGCAATCAGCCCCAGCATTTT. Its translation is CASSYPYSNQPQHF.

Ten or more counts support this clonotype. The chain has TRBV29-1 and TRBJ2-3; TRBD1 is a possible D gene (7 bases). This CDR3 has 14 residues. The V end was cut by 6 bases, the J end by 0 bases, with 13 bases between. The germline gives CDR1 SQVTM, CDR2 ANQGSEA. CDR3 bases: TGCAGCGTAGAACAGGGGACTAGCACAGATACGCAGTATTTT. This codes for CSVEQGTSTDTQYF.

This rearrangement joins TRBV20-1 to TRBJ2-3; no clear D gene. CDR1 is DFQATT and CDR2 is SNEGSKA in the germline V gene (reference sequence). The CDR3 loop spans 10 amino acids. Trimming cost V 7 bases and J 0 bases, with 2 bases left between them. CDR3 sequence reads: CSGSTDTQYF. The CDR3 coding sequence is TGCAGTGGGAGCACAGATACGCAGTATTTT.

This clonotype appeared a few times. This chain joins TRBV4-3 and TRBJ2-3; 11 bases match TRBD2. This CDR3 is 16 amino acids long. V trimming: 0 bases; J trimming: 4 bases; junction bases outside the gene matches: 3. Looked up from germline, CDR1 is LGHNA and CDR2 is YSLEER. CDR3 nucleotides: TGCGCCAGCAGCCAAGAGACTAGCGGGAACTCAGATACGCAGTATTTT. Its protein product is CASSQETSGNSDTQYF.

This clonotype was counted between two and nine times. CDR3 sequence (DNA): TGCGCCAGCAGCCACCAAAGCGGGAGTCCGCAGTATTTT. Translation: CASSHQSGSPQYF. This sequence joins TRBV4-3 and TRBJ2-3, with 8 bases lining up with TRBD2. The germline V gene encodes CDR1 LGHNA and CDR2 YSLEER. The CDR3 runs to 13 residues. The junction had 6 bases not matched to a gene; V was cut back by 3 bases and J by 10 bases.

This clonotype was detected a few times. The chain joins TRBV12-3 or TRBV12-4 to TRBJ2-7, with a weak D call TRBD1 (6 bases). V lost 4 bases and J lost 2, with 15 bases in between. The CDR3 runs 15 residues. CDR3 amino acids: CASSSTGHPTYEQYF. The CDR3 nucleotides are TGTGCCAGCAGTTCTACGGGACACCCTACCTACGAGCAGTACTTC.

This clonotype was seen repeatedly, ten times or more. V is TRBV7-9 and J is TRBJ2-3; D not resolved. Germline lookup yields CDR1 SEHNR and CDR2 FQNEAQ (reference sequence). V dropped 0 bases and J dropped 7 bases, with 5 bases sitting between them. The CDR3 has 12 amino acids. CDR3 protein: CASSLAPNTQYF. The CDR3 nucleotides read TGTGCCAGCAGCTTAGCCCCCAATACGCAGTATTTT.

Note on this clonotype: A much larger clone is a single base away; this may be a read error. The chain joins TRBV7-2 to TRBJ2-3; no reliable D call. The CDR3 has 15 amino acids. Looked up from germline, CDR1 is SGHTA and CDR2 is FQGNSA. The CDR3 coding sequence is TGTGCCGGCAGCTTTCGCGATCGAAGCACAGATACGCAGTATTTT. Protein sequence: CAGSFRDRSTDTQYF.

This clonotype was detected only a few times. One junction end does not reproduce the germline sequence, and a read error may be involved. CDR3 sequence reads: CASSLGQGRHF. CDR3 nucleotide sequence: TGTGCCAGCAGCTTAGGGCAGGGACGGCATTTT. The J gene is TRBJ2-3, the V gene TRBV7-9, with D perhaps given as TRBD1 or TRBD2 (5 bases each). Germline CDR1 reads SEHNR; CDR2 reads FQNEAQ (reference sequence). The CDR3 length is 11 residues.

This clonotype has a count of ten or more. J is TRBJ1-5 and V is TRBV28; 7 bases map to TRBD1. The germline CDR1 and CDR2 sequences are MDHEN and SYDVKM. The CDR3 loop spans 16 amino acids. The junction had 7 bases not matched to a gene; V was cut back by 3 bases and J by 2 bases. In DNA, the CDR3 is TGTGCCAGCAGTTTGACCCTTGGACAGGGCAATCAGCCCCAGCATTTT. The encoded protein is CASSLTLGQGNQPQHF.

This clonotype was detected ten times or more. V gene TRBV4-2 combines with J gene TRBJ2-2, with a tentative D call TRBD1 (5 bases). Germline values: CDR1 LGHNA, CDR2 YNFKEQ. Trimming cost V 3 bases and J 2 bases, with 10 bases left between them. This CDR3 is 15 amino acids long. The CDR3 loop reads CASSQGTGNTGELFF. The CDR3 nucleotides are TGTGCCAGCAGCCAGGGAACAGGAAACACCGGGGAGCTGTTTTTT.

The CDR3 protein is CASSSLFFHGELFF. CDR3 nucleotide sequence: TGTGCCAGCAGCTCCCTTTTTTTCCACGGGGAGCTGTTTTTT. This chain joins TRBV7-2 and TRBJ2-2, with no clear D. The V gene's germline CDR1 is SGHTA and CDR2 FQGNSA. The CDR3 is 14 residues long. Trimming left V 4 bases short and J 7 bases short, with 13 bases between.